In this sample, the clone carrying this T cell receptor beta chain is medium-sized. No antigen is known for it. The data originate from a study of metastatic and nonmetastatic thyroid tumors. Study at large: Thyroid patients, malignant and benign, had repertoires compared across blood and tumor or nodule tissue. Findings and limits, study-wide: TCR beta diversity was reportedly significantly higher in malignant thyroid tumors than benign nodules, in blood and tumor.

V lost 7 bases and J 10 bases, leaving 17 bases between the germline ends. Germline V gene sequence: CDR1 MNHNS, CDR2 SASEGT. The CDR3 covers 14 residues. Thyroid surgery took place with no prior treatment in any patient. TCRdb re-called the PCR reads with MiXCR. The table has 20,000 to 30,000 clones, 15% seen once. V usage is TRBV6-1 and J usage is TRBJ1-6; D is perhaps TRBD1 (6 bases). The source of this sequence is a female donor with papillary thyroid cancer or a benign thyroid nodule (not recorded which). Some clones in this sample may be carry-over from other donors' samples. Sequencing was done on a sample of blood. This CDR3 reads CASTKGGFGSPLHF. The CDR3 DNA reads as TGTGCCAGCACAAAGGGGGGTTTTGGGTCACCCCTCCACTTT.